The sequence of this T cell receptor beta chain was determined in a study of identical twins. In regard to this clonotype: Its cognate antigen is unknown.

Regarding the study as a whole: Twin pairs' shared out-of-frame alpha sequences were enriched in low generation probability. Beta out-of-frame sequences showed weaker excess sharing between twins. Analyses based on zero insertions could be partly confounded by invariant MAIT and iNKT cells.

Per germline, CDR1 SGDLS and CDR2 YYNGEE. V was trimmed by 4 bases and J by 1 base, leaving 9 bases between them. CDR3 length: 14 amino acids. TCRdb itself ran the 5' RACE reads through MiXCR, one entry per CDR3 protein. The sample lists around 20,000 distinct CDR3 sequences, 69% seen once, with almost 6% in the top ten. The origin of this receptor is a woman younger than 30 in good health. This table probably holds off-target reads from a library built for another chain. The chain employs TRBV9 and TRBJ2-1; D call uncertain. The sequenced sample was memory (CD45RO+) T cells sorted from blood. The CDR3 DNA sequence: TGTGCCAGCAGCCCCCGGCTATCCTACAATGAGCAGTTCTTC. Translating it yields CASSPRLSYNEQFF. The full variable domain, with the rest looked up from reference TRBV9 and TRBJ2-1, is DSGVTQTPKHLITATGQRVTLRCSPRSGDLSVYWYQQSLDQGLQFLIQYYNGEERAKGNILERFSAQQFPDLHSELNLSSLELGDSALYFCASSPRLSYNEQFFGPGTRLTVL.